This TCR beta chain originates from a study of naive and memory T cell subsets. The CDR3 spans 16 residues. General study findings and limits: Gini index rose across naive, CM, EM and EMRA in CD4 and CD8. A clonotype means one alpha or beta sequence, not an alpha/beta pair.

This clonotype was detected a few times. The antigen is unknown. The beta constant-region primer was an equimolar mix of two oligonucleotides covering TRBC1 and TRBC2. Nested alpha and beta constant-region primers with the SP2 primer drove four PCR rounds on ligated cDNA. TCRdb used MiXCR to reprocess the UMI-ligation and nested PCR reads, holding one entry per CDR3 protein. The data show about 150,000 distinct CDR3 sequences, over 15% seen once. Sequences were obtained from naive CD4+ T cells from blood. The receptor was derived from a human donor in good health. V and J are TRBV21-1 and TRBJ1-5; the table calls TRBD1, which could not be checked here. TRBV21-1 is termed a pseudogene. CDR3 nucleotides: TGTGCCAGCAGCAGTCGGACAGGGGTTAGCAATCAGCCCCAGCATTTT. Translating gives CASSSRTGVSNQPQHF.